Below are 31 T cell receptor beta chains sequenced from a single sample in a study of Ad26.COV2.S vaccination and SARS-CoV-2 variants. Documented treatment: around 19 received Ad26.COV2.S at low or high dose, single or two shots; several received placebo; per-sample allocation not given. Day 63 after the first vaccine or placebo injection was the time point for sampling. Clones were read by immunoSEQ multiplex PCR, and TCRdb kept only the in-frame ones, dropping some. The repertoire holds roughly 500,000 clones, with roughly 89% as singletons. The material was peripheral blood, obtained in a trial of Ad26.COV2.S vaccine versus placebo. The receptors stem from a person between 18 and 65 years old who received the Ad26.COV2.S COVID-19 vaccine or a placebo.

V and J are TRBV13 and TRBJ1-3; no reliable D call. CDR1 and CDR2 from the germline V gene are PRHDT and FYEKMQ (reference sequence). V lost 5 bases and J lost 4, with 9 bases in between. There are 13 residues in the CDR3. CDR3 sequence: CASSLQQGNTIYF. CDR3 DNA: TGTGCCAGCAGCCTACAACAGGGAAACACCATATATTTT.

V usage is TRBV5-1 and J usage is TRBJ2-5, with a weak D call TRBD2 (6 bases). Trimming took 2 bases from V and 4 from J, leaving 9 bases between them. Germline CDR1 SGHRS, CDR2 YFSETQ. CDR3 length: 13 residues. This CDR3 reads CASSFVGGETQYF. The DNA for the CDR3 is TGCGCCAGCAGCTTCGTGGGGGGAGAGACCCAGTACTTC.

The V and J genes are TRBV6-5 and TRBJ2-1; D assignment may be TRBD1 or TRBD2 (5 bases each). The CDR3 has 15 amino acids. CDR1 is MNHEY, CDR2 SVGAGI, per germline. The V end was cut by 6 bases, the J end by 6 bases, with 18 bases between. CDR3 in DNA: TGTGCCAGCAGCCGAGACTGGGACCAGGGCAATGAGCAGTTCTTC. This encodes CASSRDWDQGNEQFF.

The rearrangement links TRBV11-2 to TRBJ2-7; D unresolved. Trimming removed 6 bases from V and 3 bases from J, with 15 bases in between. Germline lookup yields CDR1 SGHAT and CDR2 FQNNGV. The CDR3 is made up of 14 amino acids. The CDR3 sequence: CASRRRSQDYEQYV. As DNA, the CDR3 is TGTGCCAGCAGGCGCCGCAGCCAGGACTACGAGCAGTACGTC.

V usage is TRBV5-1 and J usage is TRBJ2-5; D unresolved. The CDR3 runs 13 residues. Per germline, CDR1 SGHRS and CDR2 YFSETQ. The V gene lost 2 bases and the J gene lost 9 bases, with 14 bases spanning the gap. CDR3 protein: CASSFIPDRPQYF. CDR3 DNA: TGCGCCAGCAGCTTTATCCCTGACCGGCCCCAGTACTTC.

The V gene is TRBV5-6, the J gene TRBJ2-4; D is unclear. Germline V CDR1 and CDR2: SGHDT, YYEEEE. The CDR3 contains 13 residues. V lost 1 base and J 5 bases, leaving 7 bases between the germline ends. CDR3 sequence reads: CASSLWSENIQYF. As DNA, the CDR3 is TGTGCCAGCAGCTTGTGGTCAGAAAACATTCAGTACTTC. The full variable domain, its missing parts supplied by reference TRBV5-6 and TRBJ2-4, is DAGVTQSPTHLIKTRGQQVTLRCSPKSGHDTVSWYQQALGQGPQFIFQYYEEEERQRGNFPDRFSGHQFPNYSSELNVNALLLGDSALYLCASSLWSENIQYFGAGTRLSVL.

The J gene is TRBJ2-2, the V gene TRBV6-1, with unresolved D. The CDR3 covers 16 residues. Between the trimmed V and J ends, which lost 0 bases and 4 bases, there was a span of 12 bases. Germline V gene lookup returns CDR1 MNHNS and CDR2 SASEGT. This CDR3 reads CASSEAPGSLTGELFF. DNA for the CDR3: TGTGCCAGCAGTGAAGCGCCAGGCAGTCTCACCGGGGAGCTGTTTTTT.

The gene calls are TRBV7-9 and TRBJ1-1, with D hard to call. V lost 4 bases and J 1 base, leaving 7 bases between the germline ends. This CDR3 region has 13 residues. Germline lookup yields CDR1 SEHNR and CDR2 FQNEAQ (reference sequence). CDR3 sequence: CASSSNRNTEAFF. CDR3 sequence (DNA): TGTGCCAGCAGCTCGAACCGGAACACTGAAGCTTTCTTT.

The V gene is TRBV4-1, the J gene TRBJ1-2; TRBD1 might be the D (5 bases). The CDR3 is made up of 15 amino acids. Germline V CDR1 and CDR2: MGHRA, YSYEKL. The ends were cut back, 5 bases at V and 6 bases at J, with 19 bases in the middle. The CDR3 DNA reads as TGCGCCAGCAGCTCGTCAGGTATCGGGGGGAATGGCTACACCTTC. Residues: CASSSSGIGGNGYTF.

V and J are TRBV7-8 and TRBJ2-7; 10 positions agree with TRBD1. CDR1 SGHVS and CDR2 FQNEAQ come from the germline V gene. CDR3 length: 16 amino acids. J gave up 1 base and V 2 bases, and 5 bases lay outside the gene matches. The CDR3 sequence: CASSLRGQGRSYEQYF. CDR3 DNA: TGTGCCAGCAGCTTAAGGGGACAGGGGAGGTCCTACGAGCAGTACTTC.

The chain uses TRBV6-6 and TRBJ2-1, with D tentatively TRBD2 (7 bases). Per the germline V gene, CDR1 is MNHNY and CDR2 is SVGAGI (reference sequence). Trimming removed 7 bases from V and 9 bases from J, with 22 bases in between. CDR3 size: 15 residues. The CDR3 loop reads CASTLPGPGGVEQFF. Here the CDR3 DNA reads TGTGCCAGCACTCTCCCTGGGCCGGGGGGCGTTGAGCAGTTCTTC.

The genes are TRBV12-3 or TRBV12-4 and TRBJ1-3; D is unclear. This CDR3 region has 13 residues. V gave up 2 bases and J gave up 9 bases, with 11 bases separating them. The CDR3 sequence is CASSLPGLGTIYF. Here the CDR3 DNA reads TGTGCCAGCAGTTTACCCGGCCTCGGCACCATATATTTT.

The chain joins TRBV4-3 to TRBJ2-1; possibly TRBD2 for D (6 bases). CDR1 and CDR2 (germline): LGHNA, YSLEER. The V gene lost 1 base and the J gene lost 8 bases, with 12 bases spanning the gap. CDR3 length equals 14 residues. The CDR3 region has the DNA TGCGCCAGCAGCCAAGTCGGGGGTGAGGATGAGCAGTTCTTC. Translation gives CASSQVGGEDEQFF.

The chain joins TRBV3-1 (or the pseudogene TRBV3-2) to TRBJ2-2; TRBD2 matches 9 bases. V shed 2 bases, J shed 3 bases, and the junction held 4 bases outside the gene matches. In germline, CDR1 is LGHDT, CDR2 YNNKEL (reference sequence). The CDR3 extends over 16 amino acids. In nucleotides, the CDR3 is TGTGCCAGCAGCCAAAGCCGACTAGCGGACACCGGGGAGCTGTTTTTT. Residues: CASSQSRLADTGELFF.

As DNA, the CDR3 is TGTGCCAGTTCCAAAAACTATGGCTACACCTTC. Its translation is CASSKNYGYTF. This rearrangement joins TRBV19 to TRBJ1-2, with unresolved D. This CDR3 is built from 11 residues. Germline-derived CDR1 and CDR2 are LNHDA and SQIVND (reference sequence). Trimming took off 8 bases at V and 2 bases at J, with 6 bases between the two ends.

V usage is TRBV15 and J usage is TRBJ1-5; D gene ambiguous. From germline, CDR1 is LNHNV and CDR2 YYDKDF (reference sequence). CDR3 size: 15 residues. Trimming shortened V by 3 bases and J by 1 base, and 10 bases separated the two germline ends. Here the CDR3 DNA reads TGTGCCACCAGCAGTTCCCGGCCGAGCAATCAGCCCCAGCATTTT. Protein product: CATSSSRPSNQPQHF.

The chain is built from TRBV6-2 or TRBV6-3 and TRBJ1-6; no clear D. Germline CDR1 reads MNHEY; CDR2 reads SVGEGT. The length of the CDR3 is 11 residues. Trimming left V 6 bases short and J 5 bases short, with 2 bases between. The CDR3 sequence: CASSDNSPLHF. The DNA for the CDR3 is TGTGCCAGCAGCGATAATTCACCCCTCCACTTT.

This chain links TRBV6-6 with TRBJ2-7; 11 bases line up with TRBD1. The CDR3 consists of 16 residues. The germline V gene has CDR1 MNHNY and CDR2 SVGAGI (reference sequence). V trimming: 0 bases; J trimming: 4 bases; junction bases outside the gene matches: 5. CDR3 coding DNA: TGTGCCAGCAGTTACTCATACCGGGACAGGGGGTACGAGCAGTACTTC. This sequence encodes CASSYSYRDRGYEQYF.

This chain connects TRBV5-5 to TRBJ2-7, with D perhaps matching TRBD1 (5 bases). Deletions cut 0 bases from V and 6 bases from J, with 10 bases between. This CDR3 spans 13 amino acids. Germline CDR1 reads SGHKS; CDR2 reads YYEKEE (reference sequence). CDR3 coding DNA: TGTGCCAGCAGCTTGGCCAGGGCCGCCGAGCAGTACGTC. Encoded protein: CASSLARAAEQYV.

This rearrangement joins TRBV7-3 to TRBJ1-1, with D perhaps TRBD1 (5 bases). This CDR3 contains 14 residues. CDR1 SGHTA and CDR2 FQGTGA come from the germline V gene. V lost 6 bases, J lost 0 bases, and 11 bases lay in between. This CDR3 reads CASSPQGMNTEAFF. Here the CDR3 DNA reads TGTGCCAGCAGTCCTCAGGGTATGAACACTGAAGCTTTCTTT.

V and J are TRBV9 and TRBJ1-5; D gene unclear. The CDR3 contains 14 residues. V lost 0 bases, J lost 4 bases, and 8 bases lay in between. The germline V gene encodes CDR1 SGDLS and CDR2 YYNGEE. The CDR3 bases are TGTGCCAGCAGCGTAGAGGCAGAGAATCAGCCCCAGCATTTT. Translated, it gives CASSVEAENQPQHF.

The chain is built from TRBV5-4 and TRBJ1-2; D call uncertain. This CDR3 comprises 13 residues. V dropped 1 base and J dropped 8 bases, with 12 bases sitting between them. Per the germline V gene, CDR1 is SGHNT and CDR2 is YYREEE (reference sequence). CDR3 region: CASSLFMEGGYTF. The DNA for the CDR3 is TGTGCCAGCAGCTTGTTCATGGAAGGGGGCTACACCTTC.

This rearrangement joins TRBV5-1 to TRBJ2-7; 11 positions agree with TRBD1. Germline V gene lookup returns CDR1 SGHRS and CDR2 YFSETQ. J lost 0 bases, V lost 4 bases, and 9 bases had no gene match. CDR3 size: 17 residues. Here the CDR3 reads CASSRNPGQGVSYEQYF. CDR3 sequence (DNA): TGCGCCAGCAGCAGAAATCCGGGACAGGGGGTCTCCTACGAGCAGTACTTC.

Concerning this clone: Other DNA sequences in the same sample also yield this CDR3. This sequence joins TRBV7-3 and TRBJ2-1; D gene unclear. Germline V gene sequence: CDR1 SGHTA, CDR2 FQGTGA. V lost 0 bases and J lost 6, with 6 bases in between. The CDR3 totals 13 residues. In nucleotides, the CDR3 is TGTGCCAGCAGCTTAACCTTGGGCAATGAGCAGTTCTTC. This codes for CASSLTLGNEQFF.

This chain links TRBV19 with TRBJ2-2, with D possibly being TRBD1 or TRBD2 (5 bases each). Trimming cost V 3 bases and J 4 bases, with 21 bases left between them. The CDR3 has 18 amino acids. Germline assignment: CDR1 LNHDA and CDR2 SQIVND (reference sequence). CDR3: CASSMYGTLVVRTGELFF. CDR3 in DNA: TGTGCCAGTAGTATGTATGGGACCCTAGTTGTCCGCACCGGGGAGCTGTTTTTT.

This clone was seen only once. The chain joins TRBV29-1 to TRBJ1-1, with D perhaps TRBD1 (6 bases). CDR3 size: 13 residues. Trimming removed 5 bases from V and 3 bases from J, with 13 bases in between. Per germline, CDR1 SQVTM and CDR2 ANQGSEA. The CDR3 here is CSVLGRGYTEAFF. In DNA, the CDR3 is TGCAGCGTTTTGGGCAGGGGTTACACTGAAGCTTTCTTT.

The V call is TRBV10-3, the J call TRBJ1-5; no firm D call. Trimming left V 10 bases short and J 11 bases short, with 21 bases between. CDR3 length: 13 residues. The V gene's germline CDR1 is ENHRY and CDR2 SYGVKD. The CDR3 DNA reads TGTGCCAGCAAGACGAGGGAGGAAACAGCCCAGCATTTT. Protein: CASKTREETAQHF.

V gene TRBV3-1 (or the pseudogene TRBV3-2) combines with J gene TRBJ2-2; D is undetermined. V was shortened by 1 base and J by 6 bases, with 3 bases between the two germline ends. The CDR3 runs 12 residues. Germline V gene sequence: CDR1 LGHDT, CDR2 YNNKEL (reference sequence). The CDR3 region has the DNA TGTGCCAGCAGCCAAGGTCCCGGGGAGCTGTTTTTT. Translated: CASSQGPGELFF.

This clone was detected only a few times. The genes are TRBV19 and TRBJ2-3; a possible D gene is TRBD1 (6 bases). Germline V gene data show CDR1 as LNHDA and CDR2 as SQIVND (reference sequence). V was clipped by 0 bases and J by 4 bases, with 17 bases between them. This CDR3 region has 17 residues. CDR3 nucleotide sequence: TGTGCCAGTAGTATAGATTCCCAGGACAGACGAGCAGATACGCAGTATTTT. Translating it yields CASSIDSQDRRADTQYF.

The rearrangement uses TRBV5-1 and TRBJ2-6; a weak D match, TRBD1 (5 bases). The V gene lost 0 bases and the J gene lost 0 bases, with 10 bases spanning the gap. The CDR3 extends over 17 amino acids. Germline CDR1 reads SGHRS; CDR2 reads YFSETQ. The CDR3 nucleotides are TGCGCCAGCAGCTTGGGGGGCGCCTTCTCTGGGGCCAACGTCCTGACTTTC. Its translation: CASSLGGAFSGANVLTF.

The V call is TRBV7-9, the J call TRBJ1-1; TRBD1 is a possible D gene (6 bases). CDR1 and CDR2 from the germline V gene are SEHNR and FQNEAQ (reference sequence). Deletions cut 2 bases from V and 1 base from J, with 14 bases between. This CDR3 has 16 amino acids. CDR3 DNA sequence: TGTGCCAGCAGCTTAAGCATCAGGGGACCGAACACTGAAGCTTTCTTT. Encoded protein: CASSLSIRGPNTEAFF.